The clone carrying this T cell receptor beta chain occurred once. CDR1 KGHSH and CDR2 LQKENI come from the germline V gene. V lost 3 bases to trimming and J lost 0 bases; unmatched junction nucleotides: 5. The CDR3 spans 16 residues. Clones were read by immunoSEQ multiplex PCR, and TCRdb kept only the in-frame ones, dropping some. The sample has roughly 57,000 clones; approximately 79% are singletons. This sample was included in a study of OX40 agonist ivuxolimab in advanced cancers. This chain links TRBV18 with TRBJ2-1; 7 nucleotides match TRBD1. The sample was CD4+ or CD8+ T cells sorted from blood, taken in a trial of the OX40 agonist ivuxolimab. This clonotype was sampled from an adult with an advanced solid tumor such as melanoma, head and neck, liver or kidney cancer. The DNA of the CDR3 is TGTGCCAGCTCACCGACAGGGACAAGCTCCTACAATGAGCAGTTCTTC. Translated: CASSPTGTSSYNEQFF.